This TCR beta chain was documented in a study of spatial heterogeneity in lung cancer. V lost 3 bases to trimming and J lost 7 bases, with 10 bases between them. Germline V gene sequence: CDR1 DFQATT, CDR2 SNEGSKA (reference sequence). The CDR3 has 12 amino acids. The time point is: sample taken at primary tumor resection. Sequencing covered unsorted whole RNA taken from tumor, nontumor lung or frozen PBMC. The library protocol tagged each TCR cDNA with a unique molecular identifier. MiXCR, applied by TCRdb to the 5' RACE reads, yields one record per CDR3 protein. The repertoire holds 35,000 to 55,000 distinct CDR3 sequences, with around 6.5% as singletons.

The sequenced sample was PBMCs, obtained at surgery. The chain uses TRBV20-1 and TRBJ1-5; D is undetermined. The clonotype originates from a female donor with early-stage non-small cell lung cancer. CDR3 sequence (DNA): TGCAGTGCTAGGACCGCCGGACAGCCCCAGCATTTT. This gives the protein CSARTAGQPQHF.